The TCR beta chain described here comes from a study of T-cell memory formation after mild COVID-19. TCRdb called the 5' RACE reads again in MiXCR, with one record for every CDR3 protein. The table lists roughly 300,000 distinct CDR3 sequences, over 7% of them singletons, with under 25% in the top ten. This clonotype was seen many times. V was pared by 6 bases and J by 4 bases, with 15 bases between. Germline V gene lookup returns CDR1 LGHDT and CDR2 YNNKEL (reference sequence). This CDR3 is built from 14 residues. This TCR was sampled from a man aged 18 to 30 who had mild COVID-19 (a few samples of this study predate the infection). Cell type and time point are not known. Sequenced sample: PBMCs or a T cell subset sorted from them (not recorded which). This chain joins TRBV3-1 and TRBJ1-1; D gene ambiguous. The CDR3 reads CASRKLPDGTEAFF. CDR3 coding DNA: TGTGCCAGCAGGAAGCTCCCGGATGGCACTGAAGCTTTCTTT.